Listed here are 5 T cell receptor beta chains from one sample, sequenced in a study of Tregs in tolerant kidney transplant recipients. Sequencing was performed with immunoSEQ multiplex PCR; in TCRdb, only in-frame clones are kept and a portion is missing. Here the sample spans 65,000 or so clones, about 89% being singletons. Recipients received nonmyeloablative bone marrow transplants from related graft donors, with transient mixed chimerism. The sample consisted of CD4+ T cells from blood (PBMCs), taken 6 months after the transplant. The source is a human patient who received a combined kidney and bone marrow transplant. Some of the T cells might come from the graft donor.

The chain carries TRBV7-3 and TRBJ1-1; tentative D call: TRBD1 (6 bases). This CDR3 has 16 residues. V lost 1 base and J 4 bases, leaving 16 bases between the germline ends. Per the germline V gene, CDR1 is SGHTA and CDR2 is FQGTGA. CDR3 nucleotides: TGTGCCAGCAGCTTAAGCGCCACAGGGCTATCCACTGAAGCTTTCTTT. It codes for CASSLSATGLSTEAFF.

This rearrangement joins TRBV7-6 to TRBJ2-1; TRBD2 matches 8 bases. CDR1 and CDR2 from the germline V gene are SGHVS and FNYEAQ. The CDR3 is 17 amino acids. The ends lost 3 bases at V and 0 bases at J; junction bases unmatched: 7. The CDR3 DNA reads as TGTGCCAGCAGCTTTCCTGGCGGGGGGTCCTCCTACAATGAGCAGTTCTTC. Residues: CASSFPGGGSSYNEQFF.

This chain uses TRBV5-1 with TRBJ2-1; 8 bases fit TRBD2. Germline assignment: CDR1 SGHRS and CDR2 YFSETQ. The CDR3 sequence is 16 residues long. V shed 4 bases, J shed 2 bases, and the junction held 8 bases outside the gene matches. The CDR3 loop is CASSPRVSGTYNEQFF. CDR3 bases: TGCGCCAGCAGCCCGAGGGTTAGCGGGACCTACAATGAGCAGTTCTTC.

The count of this clone is one. The V gene is TRBV7-9, the J gene TRBJ2-7; the match to TRBD2 covers 9 bases. CDR1 and CDR2 (germline): SEHNR, FQNEAQ (reference sequence). CDR3 length: 16 residues. V dropped 4 bases and J dropped 3; count of bases not matched to a gene: 10. CDR3 loop: CASSSNLAGNLYEQYF. CDR3 coding DNA: TGTGCCAGCAGCTCCAACCTAGCGGGGAATCTCTACGAGCAGTACTTC.

The V and J genes are TRBV25-1 and TRBJ2-2; D gene ambiguous. The germline V gene has CDR1 MGHDK and CDR2 SYGVNS. There are 14 residues in the CDR3. The V gene lost 3 bases and the J gene lost 7 bases, with 12 bases spanning the gap. CDR3 nucleotide sequence: TGTGCCAGCAGTGAGCCCAGGTTTTACGGGGAGCTGTTTTTT. Amino acid sequence: CASSEPRFYGELFF.